This T cell receptor beta chain was captured by sequencing in a study of T cells in Graves' hyperthyroidism and ophthalmopathy. Study context: Specimen type is peripheral blood, collected at initial diagnosis prior to any treatment. Study-level results: Among clonotypes expanded in thyroid above 0.001, most were also found in blood.

CDR3 size: 14 residues. Looked up from germline, CDR1 is SGHTA and CDR2 is FQGNSA. V was clipped by 1 base and J by 13 bases, with 19 bases between them. This clonotype was counted a few times. What it binds is not known. The investigators amplified TCR beta CDR3 regions from RNA transcripts. The HTBI set primed first-round TCR CDR3 RT-PCR. TCRdb recomputed calls from the multiplex PCR reads with MiXCR, one row per CDR3 protein. The sample holds approximately 600,000 distinct CDR3 sequences, around 21% seen once. Each person with ophthalmopathy scored at least 3 on the Clinical Activity Score, reached NOSPECS grade 4 or higher, and had been ill under 3 months. Diagnosing involved the use of clinical symptoms, serum thyroxine and TRAb, thyroid ultrasound and orbital computed tomography.

Sequencing was done on a sample of blood. The chain uses TRBV7-2 and TRBJ2-5; possible D gene TRBD2, 6 bases. The sequence was collected from a man aged 25-40 years with Graves' ophthalmopathy. The CDR3 protein is CASSLVTSAGRWYF. CDR3 DNA sequence: TGTGCCAGCAGCTTAGTCACATCAGCGGGCCGCTGGTACTTC. The full variable domain, rest sourced from reference TRBV7-2 and TRBJ2-5, is GAGVSQSPSNKVTEKGKDVELRCDPISGHTALYWYRQSLGQGLEFLIYFQGNSAPDKSGLPSDRFSAERTGGSVSTLTIQRTQQEDSAVYLCASSLVTSAGRWYFGPGTRLLVL.